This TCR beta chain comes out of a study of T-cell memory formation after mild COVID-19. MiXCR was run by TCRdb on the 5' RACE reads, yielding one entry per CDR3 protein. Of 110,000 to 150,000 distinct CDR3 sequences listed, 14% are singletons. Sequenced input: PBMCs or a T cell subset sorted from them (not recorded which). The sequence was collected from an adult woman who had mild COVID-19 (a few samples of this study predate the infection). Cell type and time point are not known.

The CDR3 nucleotides read TGTGCCAGCAGCTCAGGGTTACAAACTGAAGCTTTCTTT. Translating gives CASSSGLQTEAFF. The chain combines TRBV7-6 with TRBJ1-1, with D possibly matching TRBD1 (5 bases). V lost 4 bases and J 5 bases, leaving 11 bases between the germline ends. CDR3 length equals 13 residues. Germline CDR1 reads SGHVS; CDR2 reads FNYEAQ.